Below, 23 T cell receptor beta chains from the same sample are listed, as sequenced in a study of tumor and adjacent non-tumor tissue in lung cancer. TCRbeta libraries were built with three rounds of nested PCR, modified from ARM-PCR. MiXCR, applied by TCRdb to the multiplex PCR reads, yields one record per CDR3 protein. The sample yields fewer than 120,000 distinct CDR3 sequences, over 70% seen once. The template was RNA from unsorted bulk tissue. The sequenced sample was lung tumor tissue. The receptor set was obtained from a man aged 65-85 years with non-small cell lung cancer.

This clonotype was observed once. The J gene is TRBJ1-2, the V gene TRBV11-2; 7 nucleotides align to TRBD1. Trimming took 9 bases from V and 4 from J; bases not matched to a gene: 11. The CDR3 is 14 residues long. Germline-derived CDR1 and CDR2 are SGHAT and FQNNGV. The CDR3 DNA reads TGTGCCAGTAGCCTGGCAGGGGGTACCTATGGCTACACCTTC. Its protein is CASSLAGGTYGYTF.

About this clonotype itself: At one end the junction does not follow the germline gene, possibly because of a read error. V and J are TRBV6-1 and TRBJ1-2; D call uncertain. Germline CDR1 reads MNHNS; CDR2 reads SASEGT. The length of the CDR3 is 12 residues. CDR3 in DNA: TGTGCCAGCAGTGAAATGGACTGGAAGAAAACTTTC. Amino acids: CASSEMDWKKTF.

The chain carries TRBV5-5 and TRBJ1-2; 8 nucleotides match TRBD1. Germline V gene sequence: CDR1 SGHKS, CDR2 YYEKEE (reference sequence). Trimming took 4 bases from V and 14 from J; bases not matched to a gene: 22. The CDR3 sequence is 16 residues long. CDR3 residues: CASSLTPNDRGLVYTF. CDR3 bases: TGTGCCAGCAGCCTGACCCCCAATGACAGGGGACTTGTCTATACCTTC.

A note on this clonotype: The missing conserved phenylalanine or tryptophan at the end of this CDR3 makes a read error likely. This rearrangement joins TRBV6-2 or TRBV6-3 to TRBJ2-2; D assignment may be TRBD1 or TRBD2 (6 bases each). Per the germline V gene, CDR1 is MNHEY and CDR2 is SVGEGT. CDR3 length: 14 residues. CDR3 loop: CASKRGRNTVELFI. The CDR3 coding sequence is TGTGCCAGCAAACGGGGGCGAAACACCGTGGAGCTGTTTATT.

This clonotype was counted many times. This chain connects TRBV20-1 to TRBJ2-7, with D possibly being TRBD1 (5 bases). The CDR3 has 12 amino acids. Per germline, CDR1 DFQATT and CDR2 SNEGSKA (reference sequence). V gave up 6 bases and J gave up 4 bases, with 13 bases separating them. CDR3 region: CSAARDEYEQYF. CDR3 sequence (DNA): TGCAGTGCAGCCAGGGATGAGTACGAGCAGTACTTC.

This clonotype appeared a single time. Relative to the germline gene, one junction end is altered; a read error may explain this. The chain couples TRBV4-3 to TRBJ1-4; 7 nucleotides match TRBD1. CDR1 and CDR2 (germline): LGHNA, YSLEER. The CDR3 is made up of 15 amino acids. The CDR3 sequence is CTSSQFQGGSEKLFF. For the CDR3, the DNA is TGCACCAGCAGCCAATTCCAGGGGGGATCCGAAAAACTGTTTTTT.

This rearrangement joins TRBV4-2 to TRBJ2-7; D might be TRBD2 (6 bases). V was trimmed by 7 bases and J by 9 bases, leaving 16 bases between them. The CDR3 loop spans 12 amino acids. Germline-derived CDR1 and CDR2 are LGHNA and YNFKEQ. CDR3 sequence: CASTRGSSVQYF. As DNA, the CDR3 is TGTGCCAGCACCCGGGGATCTAGCGTGCAGTACTTC.

By sample fraction, this clonotype is medium-sized. The chain joins TRBV6-1 to TRBJ1-2, with 7 bases identical to TRBD1. The CDR3 contains 13 residues. Germline V gene data show CDR1 as MNHNS and CDR2 as SASEGT. V was pared by 0 bases and J by 7 bases, with 2 bases of the junction left unmatched. CDR3 nucleotides: TGTGCCAGCAGTGAAGCCAGGGGGTTTGGCTACACCTTC. It is translated as CASSEARGFGYTF.

With respect to this clonotype: Since the CDR3 does not end with the conserved phenylalanine or tryptophan, this likely comes from a read error. The limits of the CDR3 on the DNA are not certain, so only TCRdb's listed CDR3 is given. J is TRBJ2-7 and V is TRBV29-1; TRBD2 is the table's D call and was not checked against the DNA. The CDR3 is 16 residues long, ends included. The V gene's germline CDR1 is SQVTM and CDR2 ANQGSEA. The CDR3 region is CSVEGLAGPLSYEQYL.

The V and J genes are TRBV29-1 and TRBJ2-5; D remains ambiguous. The CDR3 consists of 12 residues. Germline CDR1 and CDR2: SQVTM and ANQGSEA. V lost 2 bases and J 8 bases, leaving 12 bases between the germline ends. CDR3 sequence: CSVESEAETQYF. DNA of the CDR3: TGCAGCGTTGAATCCGAGGCGGAAACCCAGTACTTC.

A remark on this clonotype: One junction end does not reproduce the germline sequence, and a read error may be involved. The V call is TRBV29-1, the J call TRBJ2-1, with TRBD2 identical over 11 bases. The CDR3 length is 14 residues. Looked up from germline, CDR1 is SQVTM and CDR2 is ANQGSEA. The CDR3 DNA reads TGCAGCGGTAGACTAGCGGGGTTCTACAATAAGCAGTTTTTC. It is translated as CSGRLAGFYNKQFF.

Points on this clonotype: A junction boundary mismatches the germline segment, possibly from a read error. This sequence joins TRBV6-1 and TRBJ1-2; D perhaps matches TRBD1 (5 bases). The CDR3 length is 15 residues. Per germline, CDR1 MNHNS and CDR2 SASEGT. CDR3 amino acids: CAGSLPDKSNYGYTF. CDR3 coding DNA: TGTGCCGGCAGTCTGCCGGACAAGTCTAACTATGGCTACACCTTC.

This clonotype was seen a handful of times. This may be a read error, as it is one base from a much larger clone. This chain connects TRBV20-1 to TRBJ2-1, with unresolved D. This CDR3 spans 13 amino acids. Germline CDR1 is DFQATT and CDR2 is SNEGSKA (reference sequence). CDR3 in DNA: TGCATTGCTGCGCGAAGTTCCTACAATGAGCAGTTCTTC. Translation: CIAARSSYNEQFF.

The chain combines TRBV7-3 with TRBJ2-2, with D perhaps being TRBD1 or TRBD2 (5 bases each). The V gene's germline CDR1 is SGHTA and CDR2 FQGTGA. The CDR3 length is 15 residues. Trimming took off 2 bases at V and 0 bases at J, with 7 bases between the two ends. The CDR3 region has the DNA TGTGCCAGCAGCTTAGGGGGTCCGAACACCGGGGAGCTGTTTTTT. It codes for CASSLGGPNTGELFF.

The chain carries TRBV28 and TRBJ1-4; D is undetermined. CDR1 and CDR2 from the germline V gene are MDHEN and SYDVKM. V was shortened by 9 bases and J by 0 bases, with 14 bases between the two germline ends. The CDR3 loop spans 15 amino acids. The CDR3 nucleotides read TGTGCCAGGAGTCTGTGGCAGGCAACTAATGAAAAACTGTTTTTT. Amino acids: CARSLWQATNEKLFF.

This clonotype was observed many times. The chain joins TRBV20-1 to TRBJ2-5; the D gene is possibly TRBD2 (5 bases). The CDR3 is made up of 13 amino acids. The V end lost 3 bases, the J end lost 1 base, and 9 bases lay between the germline ends. Germline V gives CDR1 DFQATT, CDR2 SNEGSKA (reference sequence). For the CDR3, the DNA is TGCAGTGCTAGCGGGATAAGCCAAGAGACCCAGTACTTC. Translating gives CSASGISQETQYF.

A remark on this clonotype: At one boundary the junction diverges from the germline segment, which might be a read error. The CDR3 coding sequence is TGTACCATCGAGGGACAGGGGAGGTATGGCTACACCTTC. It specifies CTIEGQGRYGYTF. The V call is TRBV10-3, the J call TRBJ1-2; TRBD1 agrees at 10 bases. Germline-derived CDR1 and CDR2 are ENHRY and SYGVKD. CDR3 length: 13 amino acids.

The V gene is TRBV19, the J gene TRBJ1-2; the D is unclear. The germline V gene has CDR1 LNHDA and CDR2 SQIVND (reference sequence). This CDR3 contains 12 residues. V lost 6 bases and J 7 bases, leaving 12 bases between the germline ends. CDR3 residues: CASSRTPGGYTF. In DNA, the CDR3 is TGTGCCAGTAGCCGAACCCCCGGTGGCTACACCTTC. The whole variable domain, remainder taken from reference TRBV19 and TRBJ1-2, is DGGITQSPKYLFRKEGQNVTLSCEQNLNHDAMYWYRQDPGQGLRLIYYSQIVNDFQKGDIAEGYSVSREKKESFPLTVTSAQKNPTAFYLCASSRTPGGYTFGSGTRLTVV.

To note about this clonotype: A read error may produce the germline difference seen at one junction end. The rearrangement links TRBV4-1 to TRBJ1-4; D uncertain. This CDR3 spans 16 amino acids. Germline V lookup: CDR1 MGHRA, CDR2 YSYEKL. The CDR3 reads CASSQAPSGDNERLFF. In DNA, the CDR3 is TGCGCCAGCAGCCAAGCCCCCTCGGGTGATAATGAAAGACTGTTTTTT.

In regard to this clonotype: It may be a read error: a sequence one base away is much more abundant. The V gene is TRBV20-1, the J gene TRBJ1-2; possible D gene TRBD1, 5 bases. The V gene's germline CDR1 is DFQATT and CDR2 SNEGSKA (reference sequence). The CDR3 is made up of 19 amino acids. Between the trimmed V and J ends, which lost 1 base and 4 bases, there was a span of 28 bases. CDR3 bases: TGCAGTGCTAGAGCCGAAGCCTCTCTGAGACAGATTGCCTTCTATGGCTACACCTTC. It codes for CSARAEASLRQIAFYGYTF.

To note about this clonotype: The junction departs from germline at one end; a sequencing error may be responsible. This CDR3 reads CASSPGAHNFVDEQLF. CDR3 DNA: TGTGCCAGTAGCCCCGGGGCTCACAACTTTGTTGATGAGCAGCTCTTC. The chain has TRBV11-2 and TRBJ2-1, with D perhaps matching TRBD1 or TRBD2 (5 bases each). The CDR3 is 16 amino acids. In germline, CDR1 is SGHAT, CDR2 FQNNGV.

The chain joins TRBV28 to TRBJ2-1; D remains unclear. The CDR3 loop spans 15 amino acids. Germline CDR1 reads MDHEN; CDR2 reads SYDVKM. Trimming stripped 5 bases from V and 5 bases from J, with 16 bases between. The CDR3, as DNA: TGTGCCAGCAGTATAGGGTCAGAATCCCACAATGAGCAGTTCTTC. Translated, it gives CASSIGSESHNEQFF.

Of note for this clonotype: The junction does not match germline at one end; this may be a read error. The V and J genes are TRBV12-3 or TRBV12-4 and TRBJ2-5; the match to TRBD2 covers 10 bases. CDR3 length equals 15 residues. CDR3 sequence reads: CASSGLAGVLETQCF. Written as DNA, the CDR3 is TGTGCCAGCAGCGGGCTAGCGGGAGTCCTGGAGACCCAGTGCTTC.